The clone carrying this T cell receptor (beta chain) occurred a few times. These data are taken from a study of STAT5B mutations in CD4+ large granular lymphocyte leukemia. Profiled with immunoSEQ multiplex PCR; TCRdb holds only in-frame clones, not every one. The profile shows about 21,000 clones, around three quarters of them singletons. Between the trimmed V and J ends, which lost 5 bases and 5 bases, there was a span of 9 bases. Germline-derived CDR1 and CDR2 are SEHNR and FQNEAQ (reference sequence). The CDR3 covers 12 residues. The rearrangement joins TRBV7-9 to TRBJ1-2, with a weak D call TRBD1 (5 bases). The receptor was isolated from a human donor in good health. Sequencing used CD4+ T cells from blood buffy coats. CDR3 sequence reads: CASSGGGYGYTF. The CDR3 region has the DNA TGTGCCAGCAGCGGGGGTGGTTATGGCTACACCTTC.